This TCR beta chain was obtained from a study of regulatory T cells in long-lasting Graves disease. Study information: Those with persistent Graves' disease had received antithyroid drugs for over 5 years with positive TSH receptor antibodies. Findings and caveats of the study: Lower TCR diversity was seen in persistent Graves' patients than in newly diagnosed ones. Persistent cases favored TRBV28, TRBJ1-2 and TRBJ2-5.

The CDR3 is 14 amino acids. V was trimmed by 3 bases and J by 3 bases, leaving 12 bases between them. CDR1 and CDR2 (germline): SQVTM, ANQGSEA. Noted time point: persistent/refractory GD, antithyroid drugs over 5 years with positive TRAb. The TCR library was prepared using RNA isolated from PBMCs. Xi'an, China, was home to the endocrinology department that provided patients. Through Arm-PCR of CDR3 regions and iRepertoire HTBI primers, TCR beta libraries were built. TCRdb recomputed calls from the multiplex PCR reads with MiXCR, one row per CDR3 protein. This table holds about 470,000 distinct CDR3 sequences, about 22% found once. Comment on this clonotype: Its antigen remains unidentified.

Sequences were derived from peripheral blood mononuclear cells (PBMCs), sampled when the disease was refractory, from a patient treated with antithyroid drugs. The sequence was obtained from a female donor with Graves disease. The rearrangement links TRBV29-1 to TRBJ2-1, with TRBD1 as a possible D gene (5 bases). CDR3 in DNA: TGCAGCGTTGAGGTCTGGACAAGCTACAATGAGCAGTTCTTC. Its protein product is CSVEVWTSYNEQFF.